These 16 T cell receptor beta chains originate from one sample sequenced in a study of blood T cell repertoires in COVID-19. The repertoire was sequenced with immunoSEQ multiplex PCR; TCRdb's copy has only in-frame clones and lacks some. The sample has 30,000 to 40,000 clones; roughly 88% are singletons. The sequencing sample was made of peripheral blood. Receptors were obtained from a human donor in a cohort sampled during active COVID-19.

The V and J genes are TRBV10-3 and TRBJ1-4; D is uncertain. CDR3 size: 15 residues. From germline, CDR1 is ENHRY and CDR2 SYGVKD. The V end lost 2 bases, the J end lost 7 bases, and 14 bases lay between the germline ends. CDR3 bases: TGTGCCATCAGTGAGGCGACGGGGAGATCTGAAAAACTGTTTTTT. Translated, it gives CAISEATGRSEKLFF.

V gene TRBV7-2 combines with J gene TRBJ1-3; D not resolved. Germline CDR1 reads SGHTA; CDR2 reads FQGNSA. CDR3 length: 13 amino acids. Deletions cut 0 bases from V and 2 bases from J, with 2 bases between. DNA for the CDR3: TGTGCCAGCAGCTTAGCTACTGGAAACACCATATATTTT. Residues: CASSLATGNTIYF.

This sequence joins TRBV18 and TRBJ2-5, with 8 bases aligning to TRBD1. Germline CDR1 KGHSH, CDR2 LQKENI. J lost 5 bases, V lost 3 bases, and 5 bases had no gene match. The CDR3 has 14 amino acids. CDR3 in amino acids: CASSPKTGEETQYF. The CDR3 region has the DNA TGTGCCAGCTCACCTAAGACAGGGGAGGAGACCCAGTACTTC.

The chain carries TRBV30 and TRBJ1-5; D unclear. With 3 bases removed from V and 2 bases from J, the gap between germline ends came to 8 bases. The germline V gene has CDR1 GTSNPN and CDR2 SVGIG (reference sequence). CDR3 size: 13 residues. CDR3 DNA: TGTGCCTGGAGGGGAGGAGGCAATCAGCCCCAGCATTTT. Translated, it gives CAWRGGGNQPQHF.

The chain carries TRBV24-1 and TRBJ1-4; TRBD1 aligns across 8 bases. V lost 7 bases and J lost 0; bases outside the gene matches: 6. CDR1 is KGHDR and CDR2 is SFDVKD in the germline V gene. The CDR3 loop spans 16 amino acids. In nucleotides, the CDR3 is TGTGCCACCAGGAGACAGGGGCCAGCAACTAATGAAAAACTGTTTTTT. As protein: CATRRQGPATNEKLFF.

The gene calls are TRBV5-1 and TRBJ1-4, with a tentative D call TRBD1 (6 bases). The CDR3 is 15 amino acids. The germline V gene encodes CDR1 SGHRS and CDR2 YFSETQ. The ends were cut back, 4 bases at V and 3 bases at J, with 13 bases in the middle. The CDR3 bases are TGCGCCAGCAGCCCCCTGGGGGCGGCTAATGAAAAACTGTTTTTT. It specifies CASSPLGAANEKLFF.

This chain links TRBV5-1 with TRBJ2-2, with 14 bases matching TRBD2. Trimming at V came to 2 bases and at J to 4 bases, leaving 10 bases not matched to a gene. CDR1 is SGHRS and CDR2 is YFSETQ in the germline V gene. The CDR3 has 19 residues. The CDR3 is CASSLRGLAGASRTGELFF. The CDR3 nucleotides are TGCGCCAGCAGCTTAAGGGGACTAGCGGGGGCCTCGCGCACCGGGGAGCTGTTTTTT.

This sequence joins TRBV6-6 and TRBJ2-7; TRBD2 aligns across 11 bases. V trimming: 6 bases; J trimming: 7 bases; junction bases outside the gene matches: 11. CDR1 MNHNY and CDR2 SVGAGI come from the germline V gene (reference sequence). The CDR3 loop spans 15 amino acids. CDR3 bases: TGTGCCAGCAGCCCGGGGGGTAGCGGGAGGGTAGAGCAGTACTTC. This gives the protein CASSPGGSGRVEQYF.

The V call is TRBV7-3, the J call TRBJ2-5; 9 positions agree with TRBD2. The junction had 9 bases not matched to a gene; V was cut back by 5 bases and J by 5 bases. The germline CDR1 and CDR2 sequences are SGHTA and FQGTGA. The CDR3 contains 15 residues. In DNA, the CDR3 is TGTGCCAGCAGCCCCGGGACTAGCTTTTGGGAGACCCAGTACTTC. Protein: CASSPGTSFWETQYF.

This clone was counted a single time. CDR3 in amino acids: CASSLAGPNTGELFF. CDR3 bases: TGCGCCAGCAGTCTGGCAGGCCCTAACACCGGGGAGCTGTTTTTT. The chain links TRBV5-1 to TRBJ2-2; D is unresolved. CDR1 and CDR2 from the germline V gene are SGHRS and YFSETQ. Trimming left V 5 bases short and J 2 bases short, with 13 bases between. The CDR3 sequence is 15 residues long.

The chain couples TRBV6-6 to TRBJ2-7, with 8 bases aligning to TRBD1. V shed 5 bases, J shed 6 bases, and the junction held 6 bases outside the gene matches. Germline V gene data show CDR1 as MNHNY and CDR2 as SVGAGI (reference sequence). The CDR3 has 13 residues. The CDR3 region has the DNA TGTGCCAGCAGTCCGAATGACAGGGGCGAGCAGTACTTC. As protein: CASSPNDRGEQYF.

CDR3 in amino acids: CASSFGQVYEQYF. The DNA of the CDR3 is TGTGCCAGCAGCTTTGGACAGGTCTACGAGCAGTACTTC. J is TRBJ2-7 and V is TRBV7-2, with 7 nucleotides matching TRBD1. The CDR3 runs 13 residues. Germline CDR1 is SGHTA and CDR2 is FQGNSA. J lost 3 bases, V lost 3 bases, and 2 bases had no gene match.

The chain couples TRBV10-2 to TRBJ1-5, with D possibly TRBD1 on 6 matching bases. The germline V gene encodes CDR1 WSHSY and CDR2 SAAADI. The CDR3 runs to 15 residues. The V gene lost 2 bases and the J gene lost 7 bases, with 15 bases spanning the gap. The CDR3 nucleotides are TGCGCCAGCAGTGAGGGTACAGGGCAGGGGCAGCCCCAGCATTTT. Residues: CASSEGTGQGQPQHF.

The chain carries TRBV5-4 and TRBJ2-5; TRBD2 matches 10 bases. Trimming took 0 bases from V and 1 from J; bases not matched to a gene: 0. Germline-derived CDR1 and CDR2 are SGHNT and YYREEE (reference sequence). There are 15 residues in the CDR3. CDR3 in amino acids: CASSLASGGQETQYF. Here the CDR3 DNA reads TGTGCCAGCAGCTTGGCTAGCGGGGGCCAAGAGACCCAGTACTTC.

J is TRBJ1-1 and V is TRBV6-5; D may be TRBD1 (6 bases). Germline V lookup: CDR1 MNHEY, CDR2 SVGAGI. V lost 8 bases, J lost 1 base, and 14 bases lay in between. CDR3 size: 14 residues. CDR3: CASGRVGANTEAFF. Here the CDR3 DNA reads TGTGCCAGCGGAAGGGTGGGGGCGAACACTGAAGCTTTCTTT.

The chain is built from TRBV4-2 and TRBJ2-1; tentative D call: TRBD1 (5 bases). The CDR3 is made up of 16 amino acids. Per germline, CDR1 LGHNA and CDR2 YNFKEQ. The V end lost 4 bases, the J end lost 0 bases, and 13 bases lay between the germline ends. The CDR3 sequence is CASSPEQASSYNEQFF. The CDR3 DNA is TGTGCCAGCAGCCCTGAACAGGCGAGCTCCTACAATGAGCAGTTCTTC.